These 28 T cell receptor beta chains were all obtained from the same sample, sequenced in a study of blood T cell repertoires in COVID-19. Sequencing was performed with immunoSEQ multiplex PCR; in TCRdb, only in-frame clones are kept and a portion is missing. The sample includes 250,000 or so clones, around nine tenths of them seen just once. The sample taken for sequencing was peripheral blood. The receptors come from a man between 18 and 35 years old with active or convalescent COVID-19.

This clone came up once. The chain recombines TRBV11-2 with TRBJ1-2; D gene unclear. V was trimmed by 2 bases and J by 2 bases, leaving 3 bases between them. This CDR3 is 12 amino acids long. Germline CDR1 reads SGHAT; CDR2 reads FQNNGV. This CDR3 reads CASSLQNYGYTF. In DNA form, the CDR3 reads TGTGCCAGCAGCTTACAGAACTATGGCTACACCTTC.

J is TRBJ2-7 and V is TRBV28; 9 bases line up with TRBD1. The CDR3 runs 18 residues. V lost 5 bases to trimming and J lost 2 bases; unmatched junction nucleotides: 16. The germline gives CDR1 MDHEN, CDR2 SYDVKM. The CDR3 coding sequence is TGTGCCAGCAGTCACCCTTCGGACAGGGGAGTATCCCCCTACGAGCAGTACTTC. Its protein is CASSHPSDRGVSPYEQYF.

The V and J genes are TRBV7-3 and TRBJ1-2; no definite D call. Germline lookup yields CDR1 SGHTA and CDR2 FQGTGA. This CDR3 comprises 13 residues. V was pared by 2 bases and J by 8 bases, with 12 bases between. The CDR3 DNA follows: TGTGCCAGCAGCTTAGAGTTCGGCGGGGGCTACACCTTC. It yields the protein CASSLEFGGGYTF.

This chain connects TRBV27 to TRBJ2-3; maybe TRBD2 (6 bases). CDR1 is MNHEY and CDR2 is SMNVEV in the germline V gene (reference sequence). Trimming pared 7 bases from V and 4 bases from J, leaving 15 bases between. The CDR3 runs to 14 residues. The CDR3 sequence is CASTMGGAADTQYF. The CDR3, as DNA: TGTGCCAGCACCATGGGGGGAGCAGCAGATACGCAGTATTTT.

The chain combines TRBV10-3 with TRBJ2-7, with a tentative D call TRBD1 (6 bases). Per the germline V gene, CDR1 is ENHRY and CDR2 is SYGVKD. V lost 6 bases and J lost 1, with 16 bases in between. There are 15 residues in the CDR3. The CDR3 DNA reads TGTGCCATCAGCAGTTCGGACAGTTATTCCTACGAGCAGTACTTC. This sequence encodes CAISSSDSYSYEQYF.

This chain connects TRBV6-2 or TRBV6-3 to TRBJ1-5; 11 bases map to TRBD1. The CDR3 contains 15 residues. V dropped 6 bases and J dropped 5; count of bases not matched to a gene: 6. Per germline, CDR1 MNHEY and CDR2 SVGEGT. The CDR3 DNA reads TGTGCCAGCAGCCAAGGGACAGGGGGACATCAGCCCCAGCATTTT. Translated: CASSQGTGGHQPQHF.

This clone has only one observation. V and J are TRBV9 and TRBJ2-5, with D possibly TRBD1 on 6 matching bases. Germline V gives CDR1 SGDLS, CDR2 YYNGEE. The CDR3 is 14 residues long. V was trimmed by 4 bases and J by 4 bases, leaving 14 bases between them. The CDR3: CASSSRGTRETQYF. The CDR3 coding sequence is TGTGCCAGCAGCTCTAGAGGGACACGAGAGACCCAGTACTTC.

The rearrangement uses TRBV7-9 and TRBJ1-6; D gene uncertain. Trimming shortened V by 5 bases and J by 3 bases, and 8 bases separated the two germline ends. CDR1 and CDR2 (germline): SEHNR, FQNEAQ (reference sequence). The CDR3 spans 14 residues. The CDR3 DNA sequence: TGTGCCAGCAGCCCCCGGGACTATAATTCACCCCTCCACTTT. It yields the protein CASSPRDYNSPLHF.

The chain couples TRBV7-3 to TRBJ2-3, with TRBD2 matching 9 bases. The CDR3 sequence is 15 residues long. Germline trimming cut 5 bases from V and 0 bases from J; bases unmatched to any gene: 3. Germline-derived CDR1 and CDR2 are SGHTA and FQGTGA. CDR3 nucleotide sequence: TGTGCCAGCAGCCAAGCGGGGGGCAGCACAGATACGCAGTATTTT. Protein: CASSQAGGSTDTQYF.

This CDR3 reads CSVIATSSYEQYF. The CDR3, as DNA: TGCAGCGTTATCGCCACAAGCTCCTACGAGCAGTACTTC. The genes are TRBV29-1 and TRBJ2-7; D not certain. The V end lost 5 bases, the J end lost 0 bases, and 11 bases lay between the germline ends. The CDR3 length is 13 residues. CDR1 is SQVTM and CDR2 is ANQGSEA in the germline V gene.

This clone occurred once. This chain joins TRBV6-2 or TRBV6-3 and TRBJ2-1, with TRBD2 matching over 10 bases. Germline V gives CDR1 MNHEY, CDR2 SVGEGT. The CDR3 consists of 15 residues. Trimming took 6 bases from V and 12 from J; bases not matched to a gene: 14. The CDR3 nucleotides read TGTGCCAGCAGCCAAAGGCTAGCGGGGGATTCGGGGCAGTTCTTC. Translating gives CASSQRLAGDSGQFF.

J is TRBJ2-3 and V is TRBV27; no clear D gene. The germline gives CDR1 MNHEY, CDR2 SMNVEV (reference sequence). Deletions cut 6 bases from V and 0 bases from J, with 13 bases between. This CDR3 has 15 residues. The CDR3 reads CASSLHLLSTDTQYF. The CDR3, as DNA: TGTGCCAGCAGCCTCCATTTACTTAGCACAGATACGCAGTATTTT.

The rearrangement joins TRBV19 to TRBJ2-5; the D gene is possibly TRBD1 (6 bases). CDR3 length: 16 amino acids. CDR1 is LNHDA, CDR2 SQIVND, per germline (reference sequence). Trimming removed 3 bases at V and 1 base at J, with 15 bases between. For the CDR3, the DNA is TGTGCCAGTAGTATCACCCAGGGGCCGACCCAAGAGACCCAGTACTTC. Translated: CASSITQGPTQETQYF. The entire variable domain, with the rest obtained from reference TRBV19 and TRBJ2-5, is as follows: DGGITQSPKYLFRKEGQNVTLSCEQNLNHDAMYWYRQDPGQGLRLIYYSQIVNDFQKGDIAEGYSVSREKKESFPLTVTSAQKNPTAFYLCASSITQGPTQETQYFGPGTRLLVL.

The V call is TRBV18, the J call TRBJ1-4, with D perhaps TRBD1 (5 bases). This CDR3 has 13 residues. V lost 5 bases to trimming and J lost 7 bases, with 11 bases between them. The germline V gene has CDR1 KGHSH and CDR2 LQKENI. In nucleotides, the CDR3 is TGTGCCAGCTCAAGGGGTGTTCGTGAAAAACTGTTTTTT. Translating it yields CASSRGVREKLFF.

This chain joins TRBV27 and TRBJ1-2; weak D call: TRBD1 (6 bases). CDR1 is MNHEY and CDR2 is SMNVEV in the germline V gene (reference sequence). Trimming took 4 bases from V and 4 from J, leaving 10 bases between them. This CDR3 is built from 13 residues. Written as DNA, the CDR3 is TGTGCCAGCAGTTCTGACAGGATCTATGGCTACACCTTC. This gives the protein CASSSDRIYGYTF.

This clone was found once. The chain recombines TRBV4-3 with TRBJ1-4; 9 nucleotides match TRBD1. The CDR3 covers 15 residues. V was clipped by 4 bases and J by 6 bases; unmatched bases: 6. CDR1 and CDR2 (germline): LGHNA, YSLEER. The CDR3 nucleotides read TGCGCCAGCAGCCCCGGGGACAGGGTTGATGAAAAACTGTTTTTT. Protein: CASSPGDRVDEKLFF.

This chain uses TRBV2 with TRBJ2-2; D unresolved. The CDR3 is 15 amino acids. The germline V gene has CDR1 SNHLY and CDR2 FYNNEI. Trimming removed 1 base from V and 6 bases from J, with 12 bases in between. This CDR3 is CASSEGFAFSGELFF. The CDR3 DNA is TGTGCCAGCAGTGAAGGGTTCGCGTTTTCCGGGGAGCTGTTTTTT.

This rearrangement joins TRBV6-6 to TRBJ1-2; D may be TRBD1 (6 bases). Germline V gene sequence: CDR1 MNHNY, CDR2 SVGAGI (reference sequence). This CDR3 region has 15 residues. V shed 6 bases and J shed 4 bases, with 18 bases lying between them. The DNA of the CDR3 is TGTGCCAGCAGAGCTACTGGGGGCGACATCTATGGCTACACCTTC. Translated: CASRATGGDIYGYTF.

The chain links TRBV7-9 to TRBJ1-5; D is perhaps TRBD1 (5 bases). Germline CDR1 and CDR2: SEHNR and FQNEAQ (reference sequence). Trimming pared 5 bases from V and 8 bases from J, leaving 10 bases between. The CDR3 covers 12 residues. This chain's CDR3 is CASSQGQEPQHF. The CDR3 nucleotides read TGTGCCAGCAGCCAGGGTCAGGAGCCCCAGCATTTT.

This clone came up once. The V call is TRBV15, the J call TRBJ2-7; D call uncertain. The ends were cut back, 3 bases at V and 0 bases at J, with 12 bases in the middle. Germline assignment: CDR1 LNHNV and CDR2 YYDKDF (reference sequence). The CDR3 spans 15 residues. The CDR3 loop is CATSRGSLVSYEQYF. DNA for the CDR3: TGTGCCACCAGCAGGGGCAGCCTGGTCTCCTACGAGCAGTACTTC.

The chain employs TRBV7-6 and TRBJ2-5; 7 bases agree with TRBD1. The CDR3 is made up of 14 amino acids. From germline, CDR1 is SGHVS and CDR2 FNYEAQ. V lost 5 bases and J lost 9; bases outside the gene matches: 12. The CDR3 region has the DNA TGTGCCAGCAGCCCCAGAGAGGGGGCGGTTTCCCAGTACTTC. Protein sequence: CASSPREGAVSQYF. Using reference TRBV7-6 and TRBJ2-5 for the parts outside the CDR3, the full variable domain is GAGVSQSPRYKVTKRGQDVALRCDPISGHVSLYWYRQALGQGPEFLTYFNYEAQQDKSGLPNDRFSAERPEGSISTLTIQRTEQRDSAMYRCASSPREGAVSQYFGPGTRLLVL.

This clone is a singleton in its sample. The rearrangement uses TRBV28 and TRBJ2-3, with TRBD2 matching over 9 bases. Germline CDR1 reads MDHEN; CDR2 reads SYDVKM. V shed 5 bases and J 2 bases; nucleotides not matched to a gene: 8. The CDR3 runs 16 residues. In DNA form, the CDR3 reads TGTGCCAGCAGTGGCCGGACTAGCGCTGACACAGATACGCAGTATTTT. This encodes CASSGRTSADTDTQYF. The variable domain in full, completed from reference TRBV28 and TRBJ2-3, reads DVKVTQSSRYLVKRTGEKVFLECVQDMDHENMFWYRQDPGLGLRLIYFSYDVKMKEKGDIPEGYSVSREKKERFSLILESASTNQTSMYLCASSGRTSADTDTQYFGPGTRLTVL.

V usage is TRBV5-1 and J usage is TRBJ2-1; D not resolved. This CDR3 is 15 amino acids long. The germline V and J ends were trimmed by 4 bases and 4 bases, with 15 bases remaining between them. Germline V gene data show CDR1 as SGHRS and CDR2 as YFSETQ. The CDR3 loop reads CASSPAAERYNEQFF. The CDR3 DNA reads TGCGCCAGCAGCCCGGCGGCGGAAAGATACAATGAGCAGTTCTTC.

This clone was recorded once. This chain connects TRBV7-2 to TRBJ2-3, with 7 positions matching TRBD1. Germline assignment: CDR1 SGHTA and CDR2 FQGNSA. The junction had 8 bases not matched to a gene; V was cut back by 4 bases and J by 4 bases. This CDR3 has 15 amino acids. CDR3: CASSSSGTEADTQYF. In DNA, the CDR3 is TGTGCCAGCAGCTCTTCCGGGACAGAGGCAGATACGCAGTATTTT. The full variable domain, rest sourced from reference TRBV7-2 and TRBJ2-3, is GAGVSQSPSNKVTEKGKDVELRCDPISGHTALYWYRQSLGQGLEFLIYFQGNSAPDKSGLPSDRFSAERTGGSVSTLTIQRTQQEDSAVYLCASSSSGTEADTQYFGPGTRLTVL.

This rearrangement joins TRBV9 to TRBJ1-1; TRBD1 agrees at 7 bases. The CDR3 contains 14 residues. CDR1 and CDR2 from the germline V gene are SGDLS and YYNGEE. V lost 5 bases and J lost 1; bases outside the gene matches: 5. The CDR3 DNA follows: TGTGCCAGCAGGGGAGACAGGGCGAACACTGAAGCTTTCTTT. This codes for CASRGDRANTEAFF.

The chain is built from TRBV2 and TRBJ1-2; no definite D call. The germline V and J ends were trimmed by 6 bases and 4 bases, with 21 bases remaining between them. Germline V lookup: CDR1 SNHLY, CDR2 FYNNEI. The CDR3 spans 16 residues. The CDR3 sequence: CASRPSAGERRYGYTF. CDR3 DNA: TGTGCCAGCAGGCCCTCGGCGGGAGAGCGTCGCTATGGCTACACCTTC. Drawing the rest from reference TRBV2 and TRBJ1-2, the complete variable domain is EPEVTQTPSHQVTQMGQEVILRCVPISNHLYFYWYRQILGQKVEFLVSFYNNEISEKSEIFDDQFSVERPDGSNFTLKIRSTKLEDSAMYFCASRPSAGERRYGYTFGSGTRLTVV.

The chain recombines TRBV20-1 with TRBJ1-3; D gene ambiguous. From germline, CDR1 is DFQATT and CDR2 SNEGSKA (reference sequence). The length of the CDR3 is 14 residues. The V end was cut by 3 bases, the J end by 3 bases, with 12 bases between. The CDR3 nucleotides read TGCAGTGCTAGTCCCCAACGGGATGGAAACACCATATATTTT. It specifies CSASPQRDGNTIYF.

This chain connects TRBV7-8 to TRBJ2-7; TRBD2 matches at 11 bases. The CDR3 is 14 amino acids. V was clipped by 6 bases and J by 2 bases; unmatched bases: 3. Germline V gives CDR1 SGHVS, CDR2 FQNEAQ. CDR3: CASSWTSGPYEQYF. CDR3 DNA sequence: TGTGCCAGCAGTTGGACTAGCGGGCCCTACGAGCAGTACTTC. Looking up the rest from reference TRBV7-8 and TRBJ2-7 gives the full variable domain: GAGVSQSPRYKVAKRGQDVALRCDPISGHVSLFWYQQALGQGPEFLTYFQNEAQLDKSGLPSDRFFAERPEGSVSTLKIQRTQQEDSAVYLCASSWTSGPYEQYFGPGTRLTVT.